The rows below give T cell receptor beta chains drawn from one sample of a study of cytomegalovirus exposure and HLA in healthy donors. Using immunoSEQ multiplex PCR, the repertoire was profiled, and TCRdb retains in-frame clones only, with some absent. The sample's table shows around 84,000 clones. The material sequenced was PBMCs. The receptor source for this set is a man aged 25-45 years in good health and CMV-seronegative. Each CDR3 is given with its conserved first and last residue. D genes are given only for firm matches.

J	D	length	V	CDR3	DNA
TRBJ1-1	TRBD1	16	TRBV4-2	CASSQDQGRGLTEAFF	TGTGCCAGCAGCCAAGATCAGGGCAGGGGGCTAACTGAAGCTTTCTTT
TRBJ1-1	.	14	TRBV29-1	CSVEIRTPITGAFF	TGCAGCGTTGAAATCAGGACACCCATCACGGGAGCTTTCTTT
TRBJ2-7	.	13	TRBV5-4	CASSFSGAYEQYF	TGTGCCAGCAGCTTCTCAGGGGCCTACGAGCAGTACTTC
TRBJ2-7	TRBD1	13	TRBV28	CASSSGQGNEQYF	TGTGCCAGCAGCTCGGGACAGGGGAACGAGCAGTACTTC
TRBJ2-7	.	13	TRBV5-5	CASSGGSSYEQYF	TGTGCCAGCAGCGGCGGTAGCTCCTACGAGCAGTACTTC
TRBJ2-1	TRBD1	15	TRBV6-5	CASSGQGGLVNEQFF	TGTGCCAGCAGTGGACAGGGAGGCTTAGTCAATGAGCAGTTCTTC
TRBJ2-1	TRBD2	16	TRBV7-3	CASSLLAGGSYNEQFF	TGTGCCAGCAGCCTACTAGCGGGAGGGTCCTACAATGAGCAGTTCTTC
TRBJ2-2	.	17	TRBV4-2	CASSPRGGSMDTGELFF	TGTGCCAGCAGCCCCAGGGGCGGGAGTATGGACACCGGGGAGCTGTTTTTT
TRBJ2-5	.	13	TRBV7-2	CASNWGGQETQYF	TGTGCCAGCAACTGGGGCGGCCAAGAGACCCAGTACTTC
TRBJ2-3	TRBD1	16	TRBV5-1	CASRRSGGAGTDTQYF	TGCGCCAGCAGGCGATCAGGGGGCGCGGGGACAGATACGCAGTATTTT
TRBJ2-2	.	16	TRBV19	CASSTDREVNTGELFF	TGTGCCAGTAGTACTGACAGGGAGGTGAACACCGGGGAGCTGTTTTTT
TRBJ2-1	TRBD2	18	TRBV27	CASTTISTSVSSYNEQFF	TGTGCCAGCACCACCATCTCAACTAGCGTCAGCTCCTACAATGAGCAGTTCTTC
TRBJ2-6	.	14	TRBV6-1	CASSEREGANVLTF	TGTGCCAGCAGTGAACGAGAGGGGGCCAACGTCCTGACTTTC
TRBJ2-7	TRBD2	15	TRBV11-3	CASSLGGLVSYEQYF	TGTGCCAGCAGCTTAGGGGGACTAGTTTCCTACGAGCAGTACTTC
TRBJ1-1	TRBD1	16	TRBV5-1	CASSPGQGSRSTEAFF	TGCGCCAGCAGCCCCGGACAGGGGAGTCGGAGCACTGAAGCTTTCTTT
TRBJ2-2	.	17	TRBV18	CASSLPRVSANTGELFF	TGTGCCAGCTCACTCCCTCGGGTATCCGCGAACACCGGGGAGCTGTTTTTT
TRBJ1-4	.	12	TRBV30	CAWSVRGEKLFF	TGTGCCTGGAGTGTACGGGGTGAAAAACTGTTTTTT
TRBJ2-3	TRBD1	14	TRBV6-5	CASTQGTGADTQYF	TGTGCCAGCACCCAGGGGACAGGGGCAGATACGCAGTATTTT
TRBJ2-1	.	13	TRBV7-3	CASSDSSYNEQFF	TGTGCCAGCAGCGACAGCTCGTACAATGAGCAGTTCTTC
TRBJ2-5	TRBD1	17	TRBV18	CASSPPKGRGFRETQYF	TGTGCCAGCTCACCACCCAAGGGCAGGGGGTTTCGAGAGACCCAGTACTTC
TRBJ1-2	.	15	TRBV19	CASSIGRGPLYGYTF	TGTGCCAGTAGTATAGGAAGGGGTCCCCTCTATGGCTACACCTTC
TRBJ2-3	TRBD2	16	TRBV6-5	CASSYGLAGGGDTQYF	TGTGCCAGCAGTTATGGGCTAGCGGGGGGTGGAGATACGCAGTATTTT
TRBJ2-7	.	15	TRBV5-1	CASSLFTGGPYEQYF	TGCGCCAGCAGCTTGTTTACCGGCGGGCCCTACGAGCAGTACTTC
TRBJ2-7	.	19	TRBV4-1	CASSQDSRKGGAESYEQYF	TGCGCCAGCAGCCAAGATTCTAGGAAAGGAGGGGCCGAATCCTACGAGCAGTACTTC
TRBJ2-1	.	15	TRBV7-3	CASSTSGARNGEQFF	TGTGCCAGCAGCACCTCTGGGGCAAGAAATGGGGAGCAGTTCTTC
TRBJ1-1	TRBD1	14	TRBV7-2	CASSWGQTGTEAFF	TGTGCCAGCAGCTGGGGACAGACGGGGACTGAAGCTTTCTTT
TRBJ1-2	TRBD1	14	TRBV6-5	CASCQGQGSGGYTF	TGTGCCAGCTGCCAGGGACAGGGTTCGGGTGGCTACACCTTC
TRBJ2-1	.	17	TRBV19	CASSPYVFLGEEDEQFF	TGTGCCAGTAGTCCATATGTCTTTCTTGGGGAGGAGGATGAGCAGTTCTTC
TRBJ1-4	.	12	TRBV19	CASSISPGTVFF	TGTGCCAGTAGTATATCCCCAGGTACGGTGTTTTTT
TRBJ2-7	.	15	TRBV5-4	CASSSGGGAIYEQYF	TGTGCCAGCAGCTCTGGAGGGGGGGCCATCTACGAGCAGTACTTC
TRBJ2-7	.	16	TRBV4-2	CASSRQTARFSYEQYF	TGTGCCAGCAGCCGACAGACGGCGCGGTTCTCCTACGAGCAGTACTTC
TRBJ2-2	TRBD1	17	TRBV7-3	CASSSPHGGTVTGELFF	TGTGCCAGCAGCTCGCCCCACGGTGGGACAGTCACCGGGGAGCTGTTTTTT
TRBJ2-5	TRBD1	15	TRBV19	CASSILVGTGETQYF	TGTGCCAGTAGTATATTGGTAGGGACAGGAGAGACCCAGTACTTC
TRBJ1-1	.	14	TRBV10-3	CAISRGGIGTEAFF	TGTGCCATCAGTAGGGGGGGGATTGGGACTGAAGCTTTCTTT
TRBJ2-2	TRBD2	15	TRBV27	CASSAGTNPTGELFF	TGTGCCAGCAGCGCCGGGACTAACCCCACCGGGGAGCTGTTTTTT
TRBJ2-7	TRBD2	15	TRBV7-9	CASSLVEREGHEQYF	TGTGCCAGCAGCTTGGTAGAGCGGGAGGGCCACGAGCAGTACTTC